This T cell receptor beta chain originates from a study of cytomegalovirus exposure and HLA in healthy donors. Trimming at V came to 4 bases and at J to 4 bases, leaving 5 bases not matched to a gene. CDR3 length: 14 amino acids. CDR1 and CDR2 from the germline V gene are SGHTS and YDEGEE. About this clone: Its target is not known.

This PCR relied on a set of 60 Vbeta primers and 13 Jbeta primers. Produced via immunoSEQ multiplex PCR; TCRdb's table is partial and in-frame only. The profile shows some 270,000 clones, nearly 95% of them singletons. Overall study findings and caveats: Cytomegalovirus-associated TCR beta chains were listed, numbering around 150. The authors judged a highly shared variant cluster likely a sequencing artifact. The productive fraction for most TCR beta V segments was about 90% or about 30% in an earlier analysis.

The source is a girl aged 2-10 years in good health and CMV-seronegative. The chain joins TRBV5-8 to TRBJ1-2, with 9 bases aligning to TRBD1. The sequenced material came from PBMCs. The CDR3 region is CASSVTGGAYGYTF. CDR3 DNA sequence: TGTGCCAGCAGCGTGACAGGGGGAGCCTATGGCTACACCTTC.